These 29 T cell receptor beta chains originate from one sample sequenced in a study of blood T cell repertoires in COVID-19. This table comes from immunoSEQ multiplex PCR, and its TCRdb copy is limited to in-frame clones, with some not included. The table includes about 170,000 clones, approximately 90% detected once. The material sequenced was peripheral blood. The receptors were gathered from a man younger than 35 with COVID-19, enrolled during active disease.

The chain carries TRBV7-2 and TRBJ1-6; D is unresolved. The CDR3 runs 16 residues. Trimming took 7 bases from V and 5 from J, leaving 18 bases between them. The V gene's germline CDR1 is SGHTA and CDR2 FQGNSA. In DNA form, the CDR3 reads TGTGCCAGCACCGAAGGTCGTCGCGGGGATAATTCACCCCTCCACTTT. Translating it yields CASTEGRRGDNSPLHF.

This sequence joins TRBV30 and TRBJ2-7; 11 bases line up with TRBD2. There are 14 residues in the CDR3. Germline V gene sequence: CDR1 GTSNPN, CDR2 SVGIG (reference sequence). J lost 1 base, V lost 2 bases, and 1 base had no gene match. This CDR3 reads CAWSRTSGSYEQYF. In nucleotides, the CDR3 is TGTGCCTGGAGTCGGACTAGCGGGTCCTACGAGCAGTACTTC.

There are a few counts of this clone. V gene TRBV10-1 combines with J gene TRBJ1-6; the D gene is possibly TRBD1 (5 bases). The CDR3 totals 13 residues. Trimming cost V 4 bases and J 9 bases, with 10 bases left between them. Looked up from germline, CDR1 is WNHNN and CDR2 is SYGVQD (reference sequence). The chain's CDR3 is CASSVGQGSPLHF. For the CDR3, the DNA is TGCGCCAGCAGTGTTGGGCAGGGTTCACCCCTCCACTTT.

The gene calls are TRBV28 and TRBJ2-7; 12 bases align to TRBD1. In germline, CDR1 is MDHEN, CDR2 SYDVKM. With 7 bases clipped from V and 2 bases from J, the junction kept 9 bases outside the gene matches. This CDR3 region has 16 residues. The CDR3: CASNAFGTGGAYEQYF. The CDR3 DNA follows: TGTGCCAGCAACGCCTTCGGGACAGGGGGCGCCTACGAGCAGTACTTC.

This clone was detected a few times. The J gene is TRBJ1-2, the V gene TRBV10-3, with D possibly matching TRBD1 (6 bases). The V end lost 6 bases, the J end lost 4 bases, and 12 bases lay between the germline ends. This CDR3 comprises 13 residues. The V gene's germline CDR1 is ENHRY and CDR2 SYGVKD. This CDR3 is CAIRADRIYGYTF. The CDR3 region has the DNA TGTGCCATCAGAGCCGACAGGATCTATGGCTACACCTTC.

The gene calls are TRBV29-1 and TRBJ2-1; a weak D match, TRBD2 (5 bases). The CDR3 contains 13 residues. Germline values: CDR1 SQVTM, CDR2 ANQGSEA. The V gene lost 5 bases and the J gene lost 8 bases, with 16 bases spanning the gap. CDR3 DNA sequence: TGCAGCGTTACTTCTCGGGGTGGGGATGAGCAGTTCTTC. Translation gives CSVTSRGGDEQFF.

CDR3 loop: CASSFSGGPYEQYF. The CDR3 nucleotides are TGTGCCAGCAGTTTCTCAGGGGGCCCATACGAGCAGTACTTC. The chain carries TRBV6-5 and TRBJ2-7; 8 bases agree with TRBD1. CDR1 is MNHEY and CDR2 is SVGAGI in the germline V gene. The CDR3 is 14 amino acids. J was trimmed by 4 bases and V by 4 bases; bases with no gene match: 6.

The chain has TRBV14 and TRBJ2-7; 7 bases fit TRBD2. The trim removed 0 bases at V and 6 bases at J, leaving 8 bases unmatched. Germline CDR1 is SGHDN and CDR2 is FVKESK. This CDR3 region has 15 residues. This CDR3 is CASSQDGRGRSEQYF. CDR3 nucleotide sequence: TGTGCCAGCAGCCAAGATGGGAGGGGAAGGAGCGAGCAGTACTTC.

This chain connects TRBV9 to TRBJ2-7; 7 nucleotides line up with TRBD2. Trimming cost V 0 bases and J 3 bases; bases outside gene matches: 9. CDR3 length: 16 residues. Germline CDR1 and CDR2: SGDLS and YYNGEE. As DNA, the CDR3 is TGTGCCAGCAGCGTAGAAGGCAATACTAGCGACTACGAGCAGTACTTC. It codes for CASSVEGNTSDYEQYF.

The chain joins TRBV2 to TRBJ2-7; 10 nucleotides line up with TRBD1. This CDR3 region has 14 residues. After removal of 6 bases from V and 2 bases from J, the junction contained 4 bases not matched to a gene. In germline, CDR1 is SNHLY, CDR2 FYNNEI. For the CDR3, the DNA is TGTGCCAGCAGCGCCGGGACAGGGGCCTACGAGCAGTACTTC. It translates to CASSAGTGAYEQYF.

The J gene is TRBJ2-7, the V gene TRBV19, with TRBD2 as a possible D gene (5 bases). This CDR3 is built from 14 residues. The V gene's germline CDR1 is LNHDA and CDR2 SQIVND (reference sequence). Trimming stripped 3 bases from V and 2 bases from J, with 11 bases between. The chain's CDR3 is CASSMRTGTYEQYF. The CDR3 DNA reads TGTGCCAGTAGTATGAGGACGGGAACCTACGAGCAGTACTTC.

The chain links TRBV5-1 to TRBJ1-1; 10 bases are a match to TRBD1. The trim removed 4 bases at V and 1 base at J, leaving 10 bases unmatched. Germline CDR1 reads SGHRS; CDR2 reads YFSETQ. This CDR3 comprises 17 residues. The CDR3 here is CASSTRTRQGANTEAFF. The CDR3, as DNA: TGCGCCAGCAGCACGCGGACGAGACAGGGGGCGAACACTGAAGCTTTCTTT. Variable domain in full (rest from reference TRBV5-1 and TRBJ1-1): KAGVTQTPRYLIKTRGQQVTLSCSPISGHRSVSWYQQTPGQGLQFLFEYFSETQRNKGNFPGRFSGRQFSNSRSEMNVSTLELGDSALYLCASSTRTRQGANTEAFFGQGTRLTVV.

This chain links TRBV9 with TRBJ2-1; 7 bases line up with TRBD2. Trimming removed 4 bases from V and 6 bases from J; junction bases left unmatched: 7. The CDR3 runs to 14 residues. Germline V lookup: CDR1 SGDLS, CDR2 YYNGEE. CDR3 region: CASSPWGTINEQFF. For the CDR3, the DNA is TGTGCCAGCAGCCCTTGGGGGACTATCAATGAGCAGTTCTTC. The full variable domain, completed using reference TRBV9 and TRBJ2-1, is DSGVTQTPKHLITATGQRVTLRCSPRSGDLSVYWYQQSLDQGLQFLIQYYNGEERAKGNILERFSAQQFPDLHSELNLSSLELGDSALYFCASSPWGTINEQFFGPGTRLTVL.

The gene calls are TRBV7-2 and TRBJ1-4; TRBD1 aligns across 8 bases. Germline loops: CDR1 SGHTA, CDR2 FQGNSA. There are 16 residues in the CDR3. Trimming cost V 5 bases and J 8 bases; bases outside gene matches: 13. In nucleotides, the CDR3 is TGTGCCAGCAGCCGCGGACAGGGCCGCGTCAGGGAAAAACTGTTTTTT. Protein product: CASSRGQGRVREKLFF.

This sequence joins TRBV7-6 and TRBJ2-7; 7 positions agree with TRBD1. Germline loops: CDR1 SGHVS, CDR2 FNYEAQ. The CDR3 runs to 15 residues. V gave up 0 bases and J gave up 3 bases; unmatched junction bases: 5. CDR3 loop: CASSLATGYIYEQYF. CDR3 nucleotide sequence: TGTGCCAGCAGCTTAGCGACAGGGTACATCTACGAGCAGTACTTC.

The V call is TRBV11-2, the J call TRBJ2-1; D may be TRBD2 (5 bases). Germline loops: CDR1 SGHAT, CDR2 FQNNGV. The V end lost 2 bases, the J end lost 7 bases, and 12 bases lay between the germline ends. This CDR3 contains 14 residues. The CDR3 loop reads CASSLRGSANEQFF. The CDR3 DNA is TGTGCCAGCAGCTTACGCGGTAGCGCTAATGAGCAGTTCTTC.

The chain carries TRBV24-1 and TRBJ1-6, with 12 positions matching TRBD1. Trimming at V came to 12 bases and at J to 1 base, leaving 9 bases not matched to a gene. Germline V gives CDR1 KGHDR, CDR2 SFDVKD. This CDR3 comprises 17 residues. The CDR3 sequence: CAHAGTGGNSYNSPLHF. The CDR3 nucleotides read TGTGCCCATGCGGGGACAGGGGGCAATTCCTATAATTCACCCCTCCACTTT.

This chain links TRBV25-1 with TRBJ2-7, with D possibly TRBD2 on 6 matching bases. The CDR3 covers 17 residues. CDR1 MGHDK and CDR2 SYGVNS come from the germline V gene. V gave up 4 bases and J gave up 3 bases, with 22 bases separating them. In DNA, the CDR3 is TGTGCCAGCAGTGGATATGGGACTCAGGAGGTCCGCTACGAGCAGTACTTC. Translation gives CASSGYGTQEVRYEQYF.

V gene TRBV7-9 combines with J gene TRBJ1-2; D is uncertain. This CDR3 has 13 residues. V lost 3 bases to trimming and J lost 2 bases, with 7 bases between them. CDR1 is SEHNR, CDR2 FQNEAQ, per germline (reference sequence). The CDR3: CASSFELNYGYTF. CDR3 sequence (DNA): TGTGCCAGCAGCTTCGAACTGAACTATGGCTACACCTTC.

The rearrangement joins TRBV11-2 to TRBJ2-3; D ambiguous. CDR1 is SGHAT and CDR2 is FQNNGV in the germline V gene. This CDR3 spans 15 amino acids. V was shortened by 2 bases and J by 0 bases, with 9 bases between the two germline ends. The CDR3 DNA sequence: TGTGCCAGCAGCTTACTTCCTACTAGCACAGATACGCAGTATTTT. This gives the protein CASSLLPTSTDTQYF.

J is TRBJ1-1 and V is TRBV5-1, with a tentative D call TRBD1 (6 bases). Trimming took 3 bases from V and 1 from J, leaving 7 bases between them. Germline V lookup: CDR1 SGHRS, CDR2 YFSETQ. The CDR3 totals 13 residues. The CDR3 nucleotides are TGCGCCAGCAGCTGGACAGAGAACACTGAAGCTTTCTTT. Amino acids: CASSWTENTEAFF.

The chain has TRBV6-5 and TRBJ2-4, with a weak D call TRBD2 (5 bases). With 4 bases removed from V and 0 bases from J, the gap between germline ends came to 13 bases. The length of the CDR3 is 16 residues. Looked up from germline, CDR1 is MNHEY and CDR2 is SVGAGI. The chain's CDR3 is CASSSPGVEAKNIQYF. In DNA form, the CDR3 reads TGTGCCAGCAGTTCCCCCGGGGTAGAAGCCAAAAACATTCAGTACTTC.

The chain couples TRBV29-1 to TRBJ1-2; 8 positions agree with TRBD1. Per germline, CDR1 SQVTM and CDR2 ANQGSEA. With V trimmed by 0 bases and J by 0 bases, 15 bases remained unmatched. This CDR3 spans 19 amino acids. The CDR3 DNA is TGCAGCGTTGAAGATCTTATTTGGCAGGGGGCCGAAGCTAACTATGGCTACACCTTC. Translated: CSVEDLIWQGAEANYGYTF.

The V call is TRBV9, the J call TRBJ1-1; D is unresolved. The CDR3 is made up of 13 amino acids. V lost 0 bases and J lost 1, with 4 bases in between. Germline CDR1 and CDR2: SGDLS and YYNGEE. The CDR3 nucleotides are TGTGCCAGCAGCGTAGGGGCGAACACTGAAGCTTTCTTT. Translated, it gives CASSVGANTEAFF. Together with reference TRBV9 and TRBJ1-1, the CDR3 gives the full variable domain: DSGVTQTPKHLITATGQRVTLRCSPRSGDLSVYWYQQSLDQGLQFLIQYYNGEERAKGNILERFSAQQFPDLHSELNLSSLELGDSALYFCASSVGANTEAFFGQGTRLTVV.

V and J are TRBV14 and TRBJ1-1, with a weak D call TRBD1 (5 bases). Trimming stripped 0 bases from V and 8 bases from J, with 13 bases between. Germline CDR1 reads SGHDN; CDR2 reads FVKESK. The CDR3 covers 14 residues. The CDR3 reads CASSQDLIAGEAFF. In nucleotides, the CDR3 is TGTGCCAGCAGCCAAGATTTGATCGCAGGGGAAGCTTTCTTT.

This clone was observed a single time. The chain has TRBV10-3 and TRBJ2-1; D ambiguous. The CDR3 has 15 residues. CDR1 ENHRY and CDR2 SYGVKD come from the germline V gene. The V and J ends lost 10 bases and 0 bases respectively, with 16 bases between them. CDR3 DNA: TGTGCCACCGCATTGGCGGCCAGCTCCTACAATGAGCAGTTCTTC. It translates to CATALAASSYNEQFF.

The gene calls are TRBV2 and TRBJ1-2; TRBD1 agrees at 9 bases. V lost 6 bases to trimming and J lost 1 base; unmatched junction nucleotides: 3. The CDR3 is 14 amino acids. Germline CDR1 SNHLY, CDR2 FYNNEI. As DNA, the CDR3 is TGTGCCAGCAGCTGGGGACAGGGTAACTATGGCTACACCTTC. Protein product: CASSWGQGNYGYTF. The variable domain in full, with the rest retrieved from reference TRBV2 and TRBJ1-2, is EPEVTQTPSHQVTQMGQEVILRCVPISNHLYFYWYRQILGQKVEFLVSFYNNEISEKSEIFDDQFSVERPDGSNFTLKIRSTKLEDSAMYFCASSWGQGNYGYTFGSGTRLTVV.

The chain has TRBV4-2 and TRBJ2-5; 11 bases agree with TRBD2. CDR1 and CDR2 (germline): LGHNA, YNFKEQ. This CDR3 spans 18 amino acids. V was clipped by 1 base and J by 1 base; unmatched bases: 8. CDR3 in amino acids: CASSQVLGLAGGQETQYF. CDR3 nucleotide sequence: TGTGCCAGCAGCCAAGTGTTAGGTCTAGCGGGAGGCCAAGAGACCCAGTACTTC.

V and J are TRBV19 and TRBJ2-7, with D hard to call. This CDR3 is 12 amino acids long. V gave up 4 bases and J gave up 2 bases, with 6 bases separating them. Germline V gene lookup returns CDR1 LNHDA and CDR2 SQIVND (reference sequence). As DNA, the CDR3 is TGTGCCAGTAGTAGCGTACCCTACGAGCAGTACTTC. Translating gives CASSSVPYEQYF.